This T cell receptor beta chain was sequenced for a study of T cell changes during pregnancy in multiple sclerosis. The V end lost 0 bases, the J end lost 7 bases, and 18 bases lay between the germline ends. The germline gives CDR1 LGHNA, CDR2 YSLEER. The CDR3 runs to 17 residues. Assay: immunoSEQ multiplex PCR; the TCRdb copy retains only in-frame clones and omits some. The sample comprises about 57,000 clones, more than 90% of which are singletons, and less than 0.4% rests with the top ten. The clonotype comes from a female donor with multiple sclerosis, enrolled in a pregnancy study. The V and J genes are TRBV4-3 and TRBJ1-4; possible D gene TRBD1, 5 bases. Sequenced material: CD4+ T cells from peripheral blood mononuclear cells, taken before pregnancy. CDR3 sequence reads: CASSQENGRGLGEKLFF. The DNA of the CDR3 is TGCGCCAGCAGCCAAGAAAACGGACGGGGACTAGGTGAAAAACTGTTTTTT.